This T cell receptor beta chain was identified in a study of T-cell memory formation after mild COVID-19. Germline loops: CDR1 MNHEY, CDR2 SVGEGT. The CDR3 extends over 15 amino acids. V was cut by 8 bases and J by 5 bases, with 21 bases left in between. In TCRdb, the 5' RACE reads were re-called with MiXCR into one record per CDR3 protein. The sample has 200,000 or so distinct CDR3 sequences; approximately 16% are singletons. This chain connects TRBV6-2 or TRBV6-3 to TRBJ2-5, with D possibly being TRBD1 or TRBD2 (6 bases each). This sequence was found in an adult woman who had mild COVID-19 (a few samples of this study predate the infection). Cell type and time point are not known. Source material: PBMCs or a T cell subset sorted from them (not recorded which). CDR3 nucleotide sequence: TGTGCCAGCCATCGTTACCAACAGGGACTGGAGACCCAGTACTTC. This encodes CASHRYQQGLETQYF.